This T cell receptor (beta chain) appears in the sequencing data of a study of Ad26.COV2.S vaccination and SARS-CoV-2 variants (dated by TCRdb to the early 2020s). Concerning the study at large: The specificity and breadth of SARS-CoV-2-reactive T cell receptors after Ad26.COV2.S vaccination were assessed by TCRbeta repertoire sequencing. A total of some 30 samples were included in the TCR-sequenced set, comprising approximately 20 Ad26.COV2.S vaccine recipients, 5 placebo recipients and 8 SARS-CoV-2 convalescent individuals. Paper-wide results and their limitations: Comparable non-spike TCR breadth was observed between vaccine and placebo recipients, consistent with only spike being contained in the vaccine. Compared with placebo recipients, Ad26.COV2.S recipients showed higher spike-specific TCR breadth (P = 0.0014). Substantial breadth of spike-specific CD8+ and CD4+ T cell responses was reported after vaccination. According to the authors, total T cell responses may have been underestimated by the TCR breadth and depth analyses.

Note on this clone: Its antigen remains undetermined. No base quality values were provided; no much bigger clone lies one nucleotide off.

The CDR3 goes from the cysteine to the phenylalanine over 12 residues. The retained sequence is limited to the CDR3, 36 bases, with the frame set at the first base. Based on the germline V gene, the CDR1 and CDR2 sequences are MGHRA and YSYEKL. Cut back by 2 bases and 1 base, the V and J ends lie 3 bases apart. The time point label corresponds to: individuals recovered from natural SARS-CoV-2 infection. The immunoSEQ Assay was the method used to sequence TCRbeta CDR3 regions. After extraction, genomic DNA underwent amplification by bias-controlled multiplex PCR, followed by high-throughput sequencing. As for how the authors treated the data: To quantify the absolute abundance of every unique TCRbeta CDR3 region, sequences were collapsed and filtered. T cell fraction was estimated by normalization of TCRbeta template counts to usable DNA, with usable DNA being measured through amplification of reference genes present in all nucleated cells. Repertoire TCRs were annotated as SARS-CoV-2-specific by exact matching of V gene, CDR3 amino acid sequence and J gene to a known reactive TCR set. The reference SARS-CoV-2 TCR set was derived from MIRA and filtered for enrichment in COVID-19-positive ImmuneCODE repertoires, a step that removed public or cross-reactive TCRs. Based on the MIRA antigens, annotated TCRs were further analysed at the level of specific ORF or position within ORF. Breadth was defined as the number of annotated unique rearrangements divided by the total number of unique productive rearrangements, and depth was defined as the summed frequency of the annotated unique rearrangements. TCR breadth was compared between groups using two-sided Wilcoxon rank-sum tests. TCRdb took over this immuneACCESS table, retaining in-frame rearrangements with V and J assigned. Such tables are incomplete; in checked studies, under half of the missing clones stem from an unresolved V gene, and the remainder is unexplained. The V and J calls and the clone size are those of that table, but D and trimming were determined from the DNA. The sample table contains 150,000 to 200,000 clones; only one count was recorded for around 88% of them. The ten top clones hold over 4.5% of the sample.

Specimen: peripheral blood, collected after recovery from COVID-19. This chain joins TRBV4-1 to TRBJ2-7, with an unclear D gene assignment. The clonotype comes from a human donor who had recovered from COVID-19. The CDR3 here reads CASSQPSYEQYF. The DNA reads TGCGCCAGCAGCCAACCTTCCTACGAGCAGTACTTC.